This T cell receptor beta chain was documented in a study of blood T cells in healthy people across ages. Together with a sample-barcoded 5' primer, a J-beta primer mix was included in a second PCR lasting roughly 6 to 12 cycles. TCRdb processed the 5' RACE reads anew with MiXCR; each CDR3 protein has one entry. The repertoire includes hundreds of thousands of distinct CDR3 sequences, roughly 44% of them detected once, and approximately 20% sits in the top ten. Study-level points and caveats: Per million T cells, TCR beta diversity dropped roughly linearly as age increased. Estimated diversity across one million T cells was deemed an underestimate. More naive CD4+ cells and higher diversity were found in long-lived than in aged donors.

For this clonotype: Its antigen is unknown. An end of the junction differs from the germline gene, which may be a read error.

The CDR3 consists of 14 residues. The germline gives CDR1 LGHDT, CDR2 YNNKEL (reference sequence). Each sample used at least 6 million PBMCs. The receptor comes from a man aged 55 to 70 in good health. The rearrangement links TRBV3-1 to TRBJ2-4; D remains unclear. The end of the DNA is better explained by TRBJ2-5, so the J call may be wrong. The sample taken for sequencing was blood. The CDR3: CVSSQDQVQETQYF. CDR3 bases: TGTGTCAGCAGCCAAGATCAGGTTCAAGAGACCCAGTACTTC.